Shown below are 15 T cell receptor beta chains from a single sample sequenced in a study of T cell repertoires in cytomegalovirus infection. Antigen specificity for these receptors is unknown. Via MiXCR, TCRdb re-called the reads, giving one row per CDR3 protein. The sample has around 430,000 distinct CDR3 sequences; 42% are singletons. The sequencing used cultured PBMCs, collected from culture after CMV antigen stimulation. These receptors all come from a human donor in good health (CMV status not recorded). Some clones in this sample may be carry-over from other donors' samples.

The chain is built from TRBV4-1 and TRBJ2-1; 14 bases align to TRBD2. J was trimmed by 8 bases and V by 1 base; bases with no gene match: 7. CDR1 and CDR2 (germline): MGHRA, YSYEKL. The CDR3 has 17 amino acids. The CDR3 here is CASSQGPPGLAGDEQFF. Written as DNA, the CDR3 is TGCGCCAGCAGCCAAGGACCACCGGGACTAGCGGGAGATGAGCAGTTCTTC.

This clonotype was detected a few times. The chain joins TRBV7-8 to TRBJ2-7, with D possibly TRBD2 on 5 matching bases. Germline V gives CDR1 SGHVS, CDR2 FQNEAQ. This CDR3 has 15 amino acids. V lost 1 base and J lost 2, with 12 bases in between. CDR3 DNA sequence: TGTGCCAGCAGCTTAGGAGGGTCAGCAGCCTACGAGCAGTACTTC. Residues: CASSLGGSAAYEQYF.

There are many counts of this clonotype. The chain links TRBV2 to TRBJ1-2, with a possible D match to TRBD1 (6 bases). Germline loops: CDR1 SNHLY, CDR2 FYNNEI. This CDR3 comprises 14 residues. Trimming removed 5 bases at V and 3 bases at J, with 13 bases between. CDR3 nucleotides: TGTGCCAGCAGTCGGACAGCCGGAGACTATGGCTACACCTTC. Its protein is CASSRTAGDYGYTF. The variable domain in full, completed from reference TRBV2 and TRBJ1-2, reads EPEVTQTPSHQVTQMGQEVILRCVPISNHLYFYWYRQILGQKVEFLVSFYNNEISEKSEIFDDQFSVERPDGSNFTLKIRSTKLEDSAMYFCASSRTAGDYGYTFGSGTRLTVV.

The chain employs TRBV2 and TRBJ2-7, with 7 bases that match TRBD1. The CDR3 totals 14 residues. Germline V gene data show CDR1 as SNHLY and CDR2 as FYNNEI. The V segment lost 4 bases and the J segment 3 bases; nucleotides outside the gene matches: 6. The CDR3 bases are TGTGCCAGCAGTGGACAGGGTATCAGCTACGAGCAGTACTTC. As protein: CASSGQGISYEQYF. The whole variable domain, filled in from reference TRBV2 and TRBJ2-7, reads EPEVTQTPSHQVTQMGQEVILRCVPISNHLYFYWYRQILGQKVEFLVSFYNNEISEKSEIFDDQFSVERPDGSNFTLKIRSTKLEDSAMYFCASSGQGISYEQYFGPGTRLTVT.

The V call is TRBV2, the J call TRBJ1-1; no clear D. Germline values: CDR1 SNHLY, CDR2 FYNNEI. Trimming pared 0 bases from V and 2 bases from J, leaving 16 bases between. The CDR3 sequence is 17 residues long. The CDR3 spells CASSEALLEIANTEAFF. The CDR3 DNA sequence: TGTGCCAGCAGTGAAGCGCTTCTTGAGATAGCCAACACTGAAGCTTTCTTT.

The chain carries TRBV7-2 and TRBJ1-2, with TRBD1 matching 7 bases. With 2 bases clipped from V and 2 bases from J, the junction kept 8 bases outside the gene matches. Per the germline V gene, CDR1 is SGHTA and CDR2 is FQGNSA. There are 16 residues in the CDR3. The CDR3 coding sequence is TGTGCCAGCAGCTTAAGGGTGAGGGGGCAGAACTATGGCTACACCTTC. As protein: CASSLRVRGQNYGYTF.

The V call is TRBV6-6, the J call TRBJ1-2, with D maybe TRBD1 (5 bases). V was trimmed by 6 bases and J by 6 bases, leaving 14 bases between them. The CDR3 totals 13 residues. Per the germline V gene, CDR1 is MNHNY and CDR2 is SVGAGI (reference sequence). CDR3 DNA: TGTGCCAGCAGCCACGACAGCCCTAATGGCTACACCTTC. It codes for CASSHDSPNGYTF.

This clonotype was recorded a few times. The chain links TRBV7-4 to TRBJ2-7, with D possibly being TRBD1 or TRBD2 (6 bases each). The CDR3 is made up of 16 amino acids. Germline V CDR1 and CDR2: SGHVT, SQSDAQ. V lost 5 bases to trimming and J lost 0 bases, with 17 bases between them. CDR3 sequence (DNA): TGTGCCAGCAGCCCTTTCGGGGGCACGAGCTCCTACGAGCAGTACTTC. Protein: CASSPFGGTSSYEQYF. Looking up the rest from reference TRBV7-4 and TRBJ2-7 gives the full variable domain: GAGVSQSPRYKVAKRGRDVALRCDSISGHVTLYWYRQTLGQGSEVLTYSQSDAQRDKSGRPSGRFSAERPERSVSTLKIQRTEQGDSAVYLCASSPFGGTSSYEQYFGPGTRLTVT.

This chain links TRBV12-3 or TRBV12-4 with TRBJ1-6; TRBD1 aligns across 9 bases. V shed 7 bases, J shed 8 bases, and the junction held 6 bases outside the gene matches. This CDR3 region has 14 residues. CDR3 DNA: TGTGCCAGCATTCTCCGGGACAGGGATTCACCCCTCCACTTT. This gives the protein CASILRDRDSPLHF.

The genes are TRBV7-8 and TRBJ1-2; perhaps TRBD1 as D (5 bases). Germline V gene data show CDR1 as SGHVS and CDR2 as FQNEAQ. This CDR3 has 15 amino acids. V dropped 3 bases and J dropped 6 bases, with 17 bases sitting between them. CDR3 in DNA: TGTGCCAGCAGCTTCGGCACGGGGCACCCGAATGGCTACACCTTC. Residues: CASSFGTGHPNGYTF.

The gene calls are TRBV7-6 and TRBJ1-6; 7 bases match TRBD1. The CDR3 sequence is 16 residues long. The ends lost 1 base at V and 3 bases at J; junction bases unmatched: 3. CDR1 is SGHVS, CDR2 FNYEAQ, per germline. CDR3 nucleotide sequence: TGTGCCAGCAGCTTAGACCCAGGGGGCTATAATTCACCCCTCCACTTT. It codes for CASSLDPGGYNSPLHF.

This chain's CDR3 is CASTFRGGNEQFF. CDR3 nucleotide sequence: TGTGCCAGCACTTTCAGAGGTGGGAATGAGCAGTTCTTC. V gene TRBV12-3 or TRBV12-4 combines with J gene TRBJ2-1, with D unclear. The CDR3 spans 13 residues. Trimming pared 7 bases from V and 7 bases from J, leaving 14 bases between.

The rearrangement joins TRBV6-1 to TRBJ2-5; 8 bases agree with TRBD2. Per germline, CDR1 MNHNS and CDR2 SASEGT. Germline trimming cut 6 bases from V and 1 base from J; bases unmatched to any gene: 10. The CDR3 is 16 residues long. The CDR3 loop is CASSYTGTSLQETQYF. In nucleotides, the CDR3 is TGTGCCAGCAGCTATACCGGGACTAGTCTCCAAGAGACCCAGTACTTC.

V and J are TRBV7-9 and TRBJ2-1, with D uncertain. Trimming took 0 bases from V and 8 from J, leaving 11 bases between them. This CDR3 contains 14 residues. Germline assignment: CDR1 SEHNR and CDR2 FQNEAQ (reference sequence). The CDR3 DNA reads TGTGCCAGCAGCTTAGCTATTGGGGTCGATGAGCAGTTCTTC. This codes for CASSLAIGVDEQFF.

This chain links TRBV7-8 with TRBJ2-5, with 7 bases fitting TRBD2. The germline V gene encodes CDR1 SGHVS and CDR2 FQNEAQ. The J segment lost 3 bases and the V segment lost 2 bases, leaving 3 bases of the junction unmatched. The CDR3 contains 14 residues. The CDR3 spells CASSLLLAKETQYF. Here the CDR3 DNA reads TGTGCCAGCAGCTTATTACTAGCGAAAGAGACCCAGTACTTC.